This TCR beta chain is drawn from a study of regulatory T cells in long-lasting Graves disease. The study's findings and limits: Repertoires from persistent disease leaned toward TRBV28, TRBJ1-2 and TRBJ2-5.

Notes on this clonotype: Antigen specificity is unknown.

HTBI primers from iRepertoire and Arm-PCR of CDR3 regions yielded the TCR beta libraries. Original methodology: Across all samples, 62 TRBV segments and 11 to 15 TRBJ segments were identified. TCRdb redid the calling of the multiplex PCR reads with MiXCR, one entry per CDR3 protein. The V and J calls and clone size come from TCRdb's table, not from the authors' own analysis. Of 400,000 to 550,000 distinct CDR3 sequences detected, about 15% appear once; the ten largest clones hold over 15%. Time point of the sample: newly diagnosed GD, antithyroid drugs for less than 3 months. Preparation of the TCR library used RNA extracted from PBMCs. The length of the CDR3 is 15 residues. Per germline, CDR1 LGHDT and CDR2 YNNKEL (reference sequence). V lost 5 bases, J lost 4 bases, and 18 bases lay in between. This sample also appeared in a second study, on T cells in Graves' hyperthyroidism and ophthalmopathy. That report adds: Diagnosis relied on clinical symptoms, serum thyroxine and TRAb, thyroid ultrasound and orbital computed tomography. Classification by a 13 V-J model distinguished ophthalmopathy from stable hyperthyroidism.

The TCR sequence derives from a woman younger than 45 with Graves disease. Source: peripheral blood mononuclear cells (PBMCs), taken at new diagnosis, from a patient treated with antithyroid drugs. The chain has TRBV3-1 and TRBJ2-7; perhaps TRBD2 as D (6 bases). DNA for the CDR3: TGTGCCAGCAGCGACCCGGGACTCAACCAGTACGAGCAGTACTTC. This encodes CASSDPGLNQYEQYF.